Described below is a single T cell receptor (beta chain) sequence and its context. Its antigen is undetermined. Repertoires were generated with immunoSEQ multiplex PCR, while TCRdb's copy carries only in-frame clones and drops some. The table lists 90,000 to 120,000 clones, under 95% of them singletons. The sample comes from a study of T cell responses to AZD1222 COVID-19 vaccine. Study-wide points: Per reports, nearly half of all spike-specific TCRs target regions that are unmutated in variants. There were mostly white British donors and more females than males, and clonal diversity was possibly underestimated. At study baseline, merely six AZD1222 recipients were seropositive. No day 14 peak samples; only post-peak repertoires were characterized.

Trimming removed 5 bases at V and 1 base at J, with 12 bases between. CDR1 SGHRS and CDR2 YFSETQ come from the germline V gene. The length of the CDR3 is 15 residues. This receptor was obtained from an adult in good health. The sample was peripheral blood, taken on day 0 of AZD1222 vaccination. The chain recombines TRBV5-1 with TRBJ2-2; maybe TRBD1 (5 bases). CDR3 in amino acids: CASRPDSLNTGELFF. CDR3 sequence (DNA): TGCGCCAGCAGACCCGACAGCCTGAACACCGGGGAGCTGTTTTTT.